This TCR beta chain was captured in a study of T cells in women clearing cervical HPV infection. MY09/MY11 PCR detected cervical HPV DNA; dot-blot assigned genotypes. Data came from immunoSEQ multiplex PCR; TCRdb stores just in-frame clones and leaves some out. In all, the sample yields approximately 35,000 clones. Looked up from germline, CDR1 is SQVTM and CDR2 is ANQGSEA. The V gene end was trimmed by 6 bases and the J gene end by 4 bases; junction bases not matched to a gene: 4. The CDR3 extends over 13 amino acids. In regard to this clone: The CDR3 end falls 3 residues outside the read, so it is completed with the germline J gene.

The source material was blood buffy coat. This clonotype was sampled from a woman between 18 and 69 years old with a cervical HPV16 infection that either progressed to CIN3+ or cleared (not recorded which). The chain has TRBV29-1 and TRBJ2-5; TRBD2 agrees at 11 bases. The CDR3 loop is CSVLAGGRETQYF. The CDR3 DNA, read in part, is TGCAGCGTATTAGCGGGAGGGCGAGAGACC.